The 6 T cell receptor beta chains listed next were all sequenced from one sample in a study of PD-1 blockade in classical Hodgkin lymphoma. Sequencing used immunoSEQ multiplex PCR; TCRdb keeps in-frame clones, though not all of them. The sample holds about 28,000 clones, around four fifths seen once. All the patients suffered relapse after autologous stem cell transplantation, and brentuximab vedotin exposure differed. The source material was peripheral blood mononuclear cells (PBMCs), sampled before the second cycle of nivolumab. These TCRs come from a human donor with classical Hodgkin lymphoma.

The gene calls are TRBV6-6 and TRBJ1-2; TRBD1 is a possible D gene (5 bases). V was pared by 2 bases and J by 5 bases, with 6 bases between. This CDR3 is built from 12 residues. CDR1 MNHNY and CDR2 SVGAGI come from the germline V gene (reference sequence). CDR3 sequence: CASSYKGYGYTF. CDR3 sequence (DNA): TGTGCCAGCAGTTACAAGGGGTATGGCTACACCTTC.

The chain links TRBV5-4 to TRBJ2-7; TRBD1 matches at 11 bases. The junction had 5 bases not matched to a gene; V was cut back by 5 bases and J by 4 bases. The germline V gene has CDR1 SGHNT and CDR2 YYREEE (reference sequence). CDR3 length equals 14 residues. The CDR3 protein is CASRRTGGKYEQYF. CDR3 bases: TGTGCCAGCAGGAGGACAGGGGGCAAGTACGAGCAGTACTTC.

The V gene is TRBV28, the J gene TRBJ1-2; D is possibly TRBD1 (5 bases). Trimming stripped 8 bases from V and 7 bases from J, with 20 bases between. This CDR3 contains 14 residues. Germline V CDR1 and CDR2: MDHEN, SYDVKM. CDR3 protein: CASRFGGTVPGYTF. The CDR3 coding sequence is TGTGCCAGCCGATTCGGAGGGACGGTCCCTGGCTACACCTTC.

This clone was detected only once. The chain uses TRBV15 and TRBJ1-2, with 8 bases aligning to TRBD1. This CDR3 contains 14 residues. Germline V lookup: CDR1 LNHNV, CDR2 YYDKDF (reference sequence). V shed 2 bases and J 14 bases; nucleotides not matched to a gene: 13. CDR3 DNA: TGTGCCACCAGCAGAAAGGGGACAGGTCTGTCGAGGACCTTC. Translated: CATSRKGTGLSRTF.

This clone was observed a single time. The chain employs TRBV28 and TRBJ1-5; no firm D call. Germline-derived CDR1 and CDR2 are MDHEN and SYDVKM. Trimming took off 2 bases at V and 6 bases at J, with 11 bases between the two ends. The CDR3 runs 14 residues. Here the CDR3 DNA reads TGTGCCAGCAGTTTACTCTTGCCCAGTCAGCCCCAGCATTTT. Its protein is CASSLLLPSQPQHF.

V gene TRBV18 combines with J gene TRBJ2-2; D remains unclear. The germline V gene has CDR1 KGHSH and CDR2 LQKENI. V lost 3 bases to trimming and J lost 1 base, with 6 bases between them. The CDR3 has 14 residues. The CDR3 loop reads CASSPLGNTGELFF. The CDR3 coding sequence is TGTGCCAGCTCACCCTTAGGGAACACCGGGGAGCTGTTTTTT. Looking up the rest from reference TRBV18 and TRBJ2-2 gives the full variable domain: NAGVMQNPRHLVRRRGQEARLRCSPMKGHSHVYWYRQLPEEGLKFMVYLQKENIIDESGMPKERFSAEFPKEGPSILRIQQVVRGDSAAYFCASSPLGNTGELFFGEGSRLTVL.